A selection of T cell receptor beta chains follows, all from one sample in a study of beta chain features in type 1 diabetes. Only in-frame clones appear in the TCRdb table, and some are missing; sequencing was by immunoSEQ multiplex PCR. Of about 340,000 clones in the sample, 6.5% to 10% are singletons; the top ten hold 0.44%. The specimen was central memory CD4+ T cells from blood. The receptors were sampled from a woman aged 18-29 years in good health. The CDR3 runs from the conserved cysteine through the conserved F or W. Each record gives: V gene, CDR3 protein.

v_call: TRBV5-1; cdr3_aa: CASSLDRGGLDTQYF
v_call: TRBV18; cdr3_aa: CASSPGQGSGYTF
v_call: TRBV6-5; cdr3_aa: CASSYSGRDQPQHF
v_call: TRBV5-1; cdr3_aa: CASSIGTSGNTDTQYF
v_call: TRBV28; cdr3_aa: CASSSQGQGAEQYF
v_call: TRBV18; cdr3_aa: CASSRLSRGEQYF
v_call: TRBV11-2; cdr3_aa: CASSLDRAEQETQYF
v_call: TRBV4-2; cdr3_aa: CASSRGQGAYEQYF
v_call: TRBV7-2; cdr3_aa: CASSDASGTLNEQFF
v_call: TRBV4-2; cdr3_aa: CASSQDPLAGAKNIQYF
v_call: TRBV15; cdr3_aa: CATSPGALENQPQHF
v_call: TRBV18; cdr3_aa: CASSPRGGNQPQHF
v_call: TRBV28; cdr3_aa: CASSPDRRGGRDTQYF
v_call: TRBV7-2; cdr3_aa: CASRNPGGSYEQYF
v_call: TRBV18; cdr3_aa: CASSPLGGGTGNGEQFF
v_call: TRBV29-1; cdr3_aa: CSVEEPRDLQYF
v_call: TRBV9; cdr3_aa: CASSEQGSTNEKLFF
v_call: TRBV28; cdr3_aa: CASSRGAGGTDTQYF
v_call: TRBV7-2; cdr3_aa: CASSSRGQMGYEQYF
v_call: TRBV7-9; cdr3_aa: CASSLQRGDYGYTF
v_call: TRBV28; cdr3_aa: CASRTSGSDYEQYF
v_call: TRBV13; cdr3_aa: CASSLKRPEQFF
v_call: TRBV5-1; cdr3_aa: CASTGQNTGELFF
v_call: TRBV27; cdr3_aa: CASRGIAGYYNEQFF
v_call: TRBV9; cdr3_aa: CASSATGDNYGYTF
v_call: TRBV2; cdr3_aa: CASTLVMSSYNEQFF
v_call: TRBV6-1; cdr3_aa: CASRVAGGPYEQYF
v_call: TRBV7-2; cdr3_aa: CASSPLDTNEQFF
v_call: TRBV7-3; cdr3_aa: CASSLWSSDTQYF
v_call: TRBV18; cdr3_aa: CASSPGTSKDTQYF
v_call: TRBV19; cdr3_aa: CASSIAGYNQPQHF
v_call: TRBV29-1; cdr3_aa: CSVETDRDYEQYF
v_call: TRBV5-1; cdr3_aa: CASSLPGYEQYF
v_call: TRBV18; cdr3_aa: CASSPNREDTQYF
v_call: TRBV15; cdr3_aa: CATSRVGGWEQNNEQFF
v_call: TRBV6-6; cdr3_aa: CASRRASSHPNEQFF
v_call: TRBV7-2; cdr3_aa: CASSLAPGEGYGYTF
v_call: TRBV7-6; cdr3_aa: CASSPRSWGGNEQFF
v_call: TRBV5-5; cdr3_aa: CASSLVQGGETQYF
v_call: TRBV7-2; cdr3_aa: CASSLRGGQGTTGELFF
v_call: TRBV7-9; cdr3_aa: CASSLGLGYRPTGEQYF
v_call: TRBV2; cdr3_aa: CASSASRATNEKLFF
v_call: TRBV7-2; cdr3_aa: CASSFTGSTEAFF
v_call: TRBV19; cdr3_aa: CASSLGGSSYEQYF
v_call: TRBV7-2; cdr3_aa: CASSFSLTGEETQYF
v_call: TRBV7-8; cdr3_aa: CATVGTDTQYF
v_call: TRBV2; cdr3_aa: CASRRSSGINTGELFF
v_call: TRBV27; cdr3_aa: CASRGTGSGANVLTF
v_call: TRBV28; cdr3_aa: CASSTGRHGYTF
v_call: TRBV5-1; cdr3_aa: CASRDKGLVTYEQYF
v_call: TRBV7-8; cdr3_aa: CASRERVGAYEQYF
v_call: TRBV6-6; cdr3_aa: CASSYVPNEQFF
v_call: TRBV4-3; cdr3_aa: CASSQSGNTIYF
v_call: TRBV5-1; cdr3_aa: CASSLESSGRNEQFF
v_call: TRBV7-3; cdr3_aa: CASSYGGRETDTQYF
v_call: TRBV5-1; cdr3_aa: CASSPGTGEDEQFF
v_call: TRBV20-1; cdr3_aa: CSARFGAQYF
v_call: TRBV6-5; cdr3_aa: CASSRVSTEAFF
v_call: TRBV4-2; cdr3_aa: CASSPAIGQGYEQYF
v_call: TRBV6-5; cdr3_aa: CASSHGQKNTEAFF